These 12 T cell receptor beta chains were all obtained from the same sample, sequenced in a study of post-analysis software for immune sequencing data. Whole-study findings and limits: Controls had lower frequencies than patients of about 5 TRBV segments, which included TRBV5-6, TRBV5-1 and TRBV20-1.

Unique molecular identifiers were built into the TCR beta cDNA libraries. Via MiXCR, TCRdb re-called the PCR reads, giving one row per CDR3 protein. The table records some 890,000 distinct CDR3 sequences, about 50% of them present only once. These TCRs are of unknown antigen specificity. Material for sequencing was blood. The receptors were sampled from a girl aged 5-17 years with multiple sclerosis.

This chain connects TRBV6-6 to TRBJ2-7; TRBD1 matches 7 bases. V shed 2 bases and J 4 bases; nucleotides not matched to a gene: 14. The CDR3 runs 17 residues. Germline-derived CDR1 and CDR2 are MNHNY and SVGAGI (reference sequence). The CDR3, as DNA: TGTGCCAGCAGTTACCCCAAAAGGGGGCGGGTGGGTTACGAGCAGTACTTC. This codes for CASSYPKRGRVGYEQYF.

The J gene is TRBJ1-5, the V gene TRBV25-1; D ambiguous. Germline values: CDR1 MGHDK, CDR2 SYGVNS. Trimming took off 2 bases at V and 2 bases at J, with 13 bases between the two ends. CDR3 length: 16 amino acids. The CDR3 is CASSEEAGDRNQPQHF. DNA of the CDR3: TGTGCCAGCAGTGAAGAGGCAGGCGATCGCAATCAGCCCCAGCATTTT.

This clonotype was found a few times. Lacking the conserved final phenylalanine or tryptophan, this CDR3 likely reflects a read error. The rearrangement uses TRBV27 and TRBJ1-5; D uncertain. Trimming left V 3 bases short and J 4 bases short, with 10 bases between. Germline CDR1 and CDR2: MNHEY and SMNVEV (reference sequence). This CDR3 is 14 amino acids long. CDR3 in amino acids: CASSLVQTNQPQHL. The CDR3 bases are TGTGCCAGCAGTTTGGTACAGACTAATCAGCCCCAGCATCTT.

The chain combines TRBV4-1 with TRBJ2-7, with 8 bases lining up with TRBD2. V gave up 0 bases and J gave up 8 bases; unmatched junction bases: 18. CDR1 is MGHRA, CDR2 YSYEKL, per germline. The CDR3 has 18 residues. CDR3 nucleotide sequence: TGCGCCAGCAGCCAAGATGCTCCTGGGGTAGCGGGATTTACGCAGCAGTACTTC. Protein sequence: CASSQDAPGVAGFTQQYF.

This clonotype has just a few counts. The chain carries TRBV10-1 and TRBJ2-1; 10 bases are a match to TRBD2. This CDR3 comprises 14 residues. CDR1 WNHNN and CDR2 SYGVQD come from the germline V gene (reference sequence). Trimming cost V 6 bases and J 12 bases; bases outside gene matches: 11. In DNA form, the CDR3 reads TGCGCCAGCAGACCAGCGGGAGGGCCCGCCGTGCAGTTCTTC. Amino acid sequence: CASRPAGGPAVQFF.

The gene calls are TRBV7-2 and TRBJ2-1; D is undetermined. The CDR3 covers 16 residues. Trimming took off 0 bases at V and 8 bases at J, with 17 bases between the two ends. Germline V lookup: CDR1 SGHTA, CDR2 FQGNSA. The CDR3: CASSLAGNGKTDEQFF. In DNA form, the CDR3 reads TGTGCCAGCAGCTTAGCGGGGAATGGCAAAACGGATGAGCAGTTCTTC.

The chain combines TRBV20-1 with TRBJ2-7, with D tentatively TRBD1 or TRBD2 (5 bases each). This CDR3 comprises 13 residues. Germline loops: CDR1 DFQATT, CDR2 SNEGSKA (reference sequence). The germline V and J ends were trimmed by 4 bases and 2 bases, with 12 bases remaining between them. In nucleotides, the CDR3 is TGCAGTGCTATCCGGGGCCGAGCCTACGAGCAGTACTTC. Translated: CSAIRGRAYEQYF.

The rearrangement joins TRBV29-1 to TRBJ2-3; D unclear. V was shortened by 3 bases and J by 3 bases, with 13 bases between the two germline ends. Germline V gene lookup returns CDR1 SQVTM and CDR2 ANQGSEA. This CDR3 spans 14 amino acids. The CDR3 spells CSVEDHYETDTQYF. The CDR3, as DNA: TGCAGCGTTGAGGACCACTATGAGACAGATACGCAGTATTTT.

This clonotype showed up just once. The chain links TRBV5-1 to TRBJ2-1; the match to TRBD2 covers 7 bases. The CDR3 is 17 amino acids. V shed 0 bases, J shed 0 bases, and the junction held 6 bases outside the gene matches. The germline V gene has CDR1 SGHRS and CDR2 YFSETQ. CDR3 nucleotides: TGCGCCAGCAGCTTGGCGCTAGCGGCTAGCTCCTACAATGAGCAGTTCTTC. This sequence encodes CASSLALAASSYNEQFF.

V gene TRBV9 combines with J gene TRBJ2-3, with D tentatively TRBD1 (6 bases). CDR1 is SGDLS and CDR2 is YYNGEE in the germline V gene. The CDR3 has 14 amino acids. V was trimmed by 0 bases and J by 5 bases, leaving 10 bases between them. The CDR3: CASSVVGAEDTQYF. The CDR3 nucleotides read TGTGCCAGCAGCGTAGTGGGGGCTGAAGATACGCAGTATTTT.

This clonotype showed up just a few times. CDR3 bases: TGTGCCAGCGGGAGGGGATCCGAGACCCAGTACTTC. Translating gives CASGRGSETQYF. This rearrangement joins TRBV27 to TRBJ2-5, with 7 bases matching TRBD2. The junction had 5 bases not matched to a gene; V was cut back by 8 bases and J by 5 bases. Germline V gives CDR1 MNHEY, CDR2 SMNVEV (reference sequence). This CDR3 has 12 amino acids.

The chain recombines TRBV20-1 with TRBJ1-1; the D is unclear. Trimming took off 3 bases at V and 8 bases at J, with 16 bases between the two ends. The length of the CDR3 is 13 residues. Germline-derived CDR1 and CDR2 are DFQATT and SNEGSKA (reference sequence). DNA for the CDR3: TGCAGTGCTAGCAGTTTACGGTTAGGGGAAGCTTTCTTT. The encoded protein is CSASSLRLGEAFF.